The 21 T cell receptor beta chains below were found in one sample sequenced in a study of regulatory T cells in long-lasting Graves disease. Combining iRepertoire HTBI primers with Arm-PCR of CDR3 regions, the authors built TCR beta libraries. TCRdb re-derived calls from the multiplex PCR reads in MiXCR, one entry per CDR3 protein. Here the sample spans 350,000 to 500,000 distinct CDR3 sequences, about 15% being singletons. Specified time point: newly diagnosed GD, antithyroid drugs for less than 3 months. PBMC-derived RNA was used for the TCR library. These data were likewise used in another study, on T cells in Graves' hyperthyroidism and ophthalmopathy.

The sample here was peripheral blood mononuclear cells (PBMCs), taken at new diagnosis, from a patient treated with antithyroid drugs. The receptors stem from a woman aged 18-30 years with Graves disease.

This clonotype showed up just a few times. Since the CDR3 does not end with the conserved phenylalanine or tryptophan, this likely comes from a read error. The rearrangement links TRBV7-9 to TRBJ1-1; maybe TRBD1 (6 bases). V dropped 6 bases and J dropped 4 bases, with 18 bases sitting between them. The germline V gene has CDR1 SEHNR and CDR2 FQNEAQ (reference sequence). The CDR3 runs to 15 residues. The DNA of the CDR3 is TGTGCCAGCAGAAGGACAGACCTATTGGGCACTGAAGCTTTCCTT. Encoded protein: CASRRTDLLGTEAFL.

This clonotype was counted many times. J is TRBJ2-7 and V is TRBV2, with TRBD1 matching over 7 bases. This CDR3 region has 15 residues. Germline lookup yields CDR1 SNHLY and CDR2 FYNNEI. With V trimmed by 7 bases and J by 0 bases, 9 bases remained unmatched. The CDR3 is CASTRDRRLSYEQYF. The CDR3, as DNA: TGTGCCAGCACCCGGGACAGACGTCTCTCCTACGAGCAGTACTTC.

The rearrangement uses TRBV29-1 and TRBJ2-7, with D possibly being TRBD1 (5 bases). V lost 7 bases and J 1 base, leaving 8 bases between the germline ends. The CDR3 extends over 11 amino acids. Germline loops: CDR1 SQVTM, CDR2 ANQGSEA. This chain's CDR3 is CSATDSYEQYF. CDR3 nucleotides: TGCAGCGCGACAGATTCCTACGAGCAGTACTTC.

This clonotype was seen only a few times. The chain couples TRBV27 to TRBJ2-7, with TRBD2 matching over 14 bases. The CDR3 consists of 15 residues. Trimming cost V 3 bases and J 7 bases; bases outside gene matches: 5. Germline loops: CDR1 MNHEY, CDR2 SMNVEV (reference sequence). CDR3 bases: TGTGCCAGCAGTTTCGGGACTAGCGGGAGCAAAGAGCAGTACTTC. Residues: CASSFGTSGSKEQYF.

Regarding this clonotype: Given a much more abundant clone one base away, this may be a read error. V is TRBV29-1 and J is TRBJ1-1, with no clear D. Per the germline V gene, CDR1 is SQVTM and CDR2 is ANQGSEA. CDR3 size: 14 residues. Here the CDR3 reads CSVRRGGGNTEALF. The CDR3 DNA is TGCAGCGTCCGGCGAGGCGGAGGGAACACTGAAGCTCTCTTT.

The CDR3 here is CASSTWGSSYEQYF. CDR3 DNA: TGTGCCAGCAGTACCTGGGGAAGCTCCTACGAGCAGTACTTC. The gene calls are TRBV6-1 and TRBJ2-7; D remains ambiguous. The CDR3 extends over 14 amino acids. Trimming left V 5 bases short and J 0 bases short, with 11 bases between. CDR1 and CDR2 from the germline V gene are MNHNS and SASEGT.

This clonotype showed up many times. The genes are TRBV27 and TRBJ2-7, with TRBD2 as a possible D gene (7 bases). This CDR3 comprises 19 residues. The V gene lost 0 bases and the J gene lost 4 bases, with 25 bases spanning the gap. CDR1 is MNHEY and CDR2 is SMNVEV in the germline V gene (reference sequence). In DNA, the CDR3 is TGTGCCAGCAGTTTATCGAAACCTTGGGGGGGGCGGGGGAGGTACGAGCAGTACTTC. Translating it yields CASSLSKPWGGRGRYEQYF.

This clonotype was seen at least ten times. The rearrangement uses TRBV12-3 or TRBV12-4 and TRBJ2-3; D call uncertain. The CDR3 consists of 12 residues. Trimming cost V 1 base and J 6 bases, with 5 bases left between them. The CDR3, as DNA: TGTGCCAGCAGTTTAGAGGTCGATACGCAGTATTTT. Translated: CASSLEVDTQYF.

The chain recombines TRBV19 with TRBJ2-2; maybe TRBD1 (5 bases). This CDR3 is 14 amino acids long. Trimming shortened V by 1 base and J by 6 bases, and 9 bases separated the two germline ends. The germline CDR1 and CDR2 sequences are LNHDA and SQIVND (reference sequence). CDR3 residues: CASSIGGAAGELFF. CDR3 DNA sequence: TGTGCCAGTAGTATAGGGGGCGCAGCCGGGGAGCTGTTTTTT.

Ten or more counts support this clonotype. The chain carries TRBV28 and TRBJ1-1; 7 nucleotides match TRBD1. V trimming: 8 bases; J trimming: 1 base; junction bases outside the gene matches: 7. Germline lookup yields CDR1 MDHEN and CDR2 SYDVKM. There are 14 residues in the CDR3. The CDR3 DNA reads as TGTGCCAGCTGGCACAGGGGTCGGAACACTGAAGCTTTCTTT. Encoded protein: CASWHRGRNTEAFF.

This clonotype was seen ten or more times. This CDR3 reads CASSSTGTGGSYNEQFF. For the CDR3, the DNA is TGTGCCAGCAGCTCAACCGGGACAGGCGGCTCCTACAATGAGCAGTTCTTC. The chain has TRBV7-3 and TRBJ2-1; 8 nucleotides agree with TRBD1. V lost 4 bases, J lost 0 bases, and 8 bases stayed unmatched. CDR1 and CDR2 (germline): SGHTA, FQGTGA. The CDR3 is made up of 17 amino acids.

Many counts were recorded for this clonotype. This rearrangement joins TRBV27 to TRBJ2-7; either TRBD1 or TRBD2 may supply D (6 bases each). The CDR3 covers 15 residues. The germline CDR1 and CDR2 sequences are MNHEY and SMNVEV (reference sequence). The ends were cut back, 6 bases at V and 2 bases at J, with 17 bases in the middle. This CDR3 reads CASSELGGRAYEQYF. The CDR3 nucleotides are TGTGCCAGCAGCGAACTAGGGGGGAGAGCCTACGAGCAGTACTTC.

V is TRBV6-1 and J is TRBJ2-5; TRBD1 matches at 9 bases. The CDR3 extends over 13 amino acids. The V gene end was trimmed by 6 bases and the J gene end by 9 bases; junction bases not matched to a gene: 8. Looked up from germline, CDR1 is MNHNS and CDR2 is SASEGT. The CDR3 spells CASRAGQGRAQYF. The CDR3 DNA follows: TGTGCCAGCAGAGCGGGACAGGGAAGGGCCCAGTACTTC.

This clonotype occurred many times. The chain links TRBV11-3 to TRBJ2-3, with D unclear. V lost 2 bases to trimming and J lost 1 base, with 13 bases between them. In germline, CDR1 is SGHNT, CDR2 YENEEA. The CDR3 has 16 residues. CDR3 nucleotides: TGTGCCAGCAGCTTATCGGCCAGACCCTGCACAGATACGCAGTATTTT. Amino acid sequence: CASSLSARPCTDTQYF.

This clonotype was observed at least ten times. The DNA for the CDR3 is TGTGCCAGCAGTCCATCCGGGACCTCTTATGGCTACACCTTC. Translation: CASSPSGTSYGYTF. The genes are TRBV12-3 or TRBV12-4 and TRBJ1-2; possibly TRBD1 for D (5 bases). Deletions cut 5 bases from V and 5 bases from J, with 15 bases between. The CDR3 has 14 residues.

This clonotype was picked up a small number of times. The chain couples TRBV7-2 to TRBJ2-5; 7 bases align to TRBD1. The CDR3 sequence is 15 residues long. Germline CDR1 reads SGHTA; CDR2 reads FQGNSA. V shed 4 bases and J 5 bases; nucleotides not matched to a gene: 10. CDR3 DNA sequence: TGTGCCAGCAGCTCCCGACAGGGTGCCTGGGAGACCCAGTACTTC. It codes for CASSSRQGAWETQYF.

The V gene is TRBV9, the J gene TRBJ2-3; D is unclear. V lost 0 bases and J lost 6, with 8 bases in between. Germline V gene lookup returns CDR1 SGDLS and CDR2 YYNGEE. The CDR3 covers 13 residues. CDR3 in amino acids: CASSVDQADTQYF. The CDR3, as DNA: TGTGCCAGCAGCGTAGATCAGGCCGATACGCAGTATTTT.

On this clonotype itself: No conserved phenylalanine or tryptophan ends this CDR3, so it is likely a read error. The chain combines TRBV6-1 with TRBJ1-5; possibly TRBD1 for D (6 bases). The length of the CDR3 is 15 residues. CDR1 and CDR2 (germline): MNHNS, SASEGT. V lost 8 bases to trimming and J lost 0 bases, with 14 bases between them. CDR3 DNA: TGTGCCAGCGCCACGGGACACTCTAGCAATCAGCCCCAGCATTCT. As protein: CASATGHSSNQPQHS.

This clonotype appeared many times. The gene calls are TRBV3-1 and TRBJ1-5; 8 bases are shared with TRBD1. The CDR3 spans 14 residues. The V gene's germline CDR1 is LGHDT and CDR2 YNNKEL (reference sequence). Trimming cost V 2 bases and J 7 bases; bases outside gene matches: 4. The CDR3 region has the DNA TGTGCCAGCAGCCAACGACAGGGGCAGCAGCCCCAGCATTTT. Protein sequence: CASSQRQGQQPQHF.

This clonotype came up a few times. The chain employs TRBV28 and TRBJ2-2, with TRBD2 identical over 11 bases. Per the germline V gene, CDR1 is MDHEN and CDR2 is SYDVKM. There are 17 residues in the CDR3. V shed 3 bases and J 5 bases; nucleotides not matched to a gene: 8. CDR3 coding DNA: TGTGCCAGCAGTTTTGTAGCGGGGGGGCTGGATACCGGGGAGCTGTTTTTT. This sequence encodes CASSFVAGGLDTGELFF. The whole variable domain, remainder taken from reference TRBV28 and TRBJ2-2, is DVKVTQSSRYLVKRTGEKVFLECVQDMDHENMFWYRQDPGLGLRLIYFSYDVKMKEKGDIPEGYSVSREKKERFSLILESASTNQTSMYLCASSFVAGGLDTGELFFGEGSRLTVL.

This clonotype showed up many times. The rearrangement links TRBV28 to TRBJ1-1; weak D call: TRBD1 (6 bases). Germline V lookup: CDR1 MDHEN, CDR2 SYDVKM. With 5 bases removed from V and 4 bases from J, the gap between germline ends came to 17 bases. The CDR3 loop spans 15 amino acids. CDR3 residues: CASSINQGLSTEAFF. The CDR3 DNA is TGTGCCAGCAGTATAAACCAGGGGTTGAGCACTGAAGCTTTCTTT.